This entry lists 5 T cell receptor beta chains sequenced from one sample in a study of cytomegalovirus exposure and HLA in healthy donors. The PCR ran on 60 Vbeta and 13 Jbeta primers. Data came from immunoSEQ multiplex PCR; TCRdb stores just in-frame clones and leaves some out. This sample has about 100,000 clones, with over 9% found just once. The sequenced material came from PBMCs. The source is a man in his forties in good health and CMV-seropositive.

The J gene is TRBJ2-1, the V gene TRBV7-6, with unresolved D. Trimming removed 0 bases from V and 4 bases from J, with 4 bases in between. The CDR3 contains 13 residues. Per the germline V gene, CDR1 is SGHVS and CDR2 is FNYEAQ. This CDR3 is CASSLAEYNEQFF. DNA of the CDR3: TGTGCCAGCAGCTTAGCGGAGTACAATGAGCAGTTCTTC.

J is TRBJ2-3 and V is TRBV11-2, with a weak D call TRBD2 (6 bases). The CDR3 is 18 amino acids. CDR1 is SGHAT, CDR2 FQNNGV, per germline. V shed 3 bases and J shed 4 bases, with 23 bases lying between them. The DNA for the CDR3 is TGTGCCAGCAGCTTCAGATCCGGGATGGCGGGGAGCGCAGATACGCAGTATTTT. Protein product: CASSFRSGMAGSADTQYF.

The chain links TRBV9 to TRBJ1-2, with TRBD1 identical over 8 bases. V shed 3 bases and J 4 bases; nucleotides not matched to a gene: 5. The germline V gene has CDR1 SGDLS and CDR2 YYNGEE. The CDR3 is 14 amino acids. Written as DNA, the CDR3 is TGTGCCAGCAGCGATCCGGACAGGGTCTATGGCTACACCTTC. Translating it yields CASSDPDRVYGYTF. The complete variable domain, with remaining parts taken from reference TRBV9 and TRBJ1-2, reads DSGVTQTPKHLITATGQRVTLRCSPRSGDLSVYWYQQSLDQGLQFLIQYYNGEERAKGNILERFSAQQFPDLHSELNLSSLELGDSALYFCASSDPDRVYGYTFGSGTRLTVV.

This clone was observed a handful of times. This CDR3 is CASSDRTNQPQHF. In DNA form, the CDR3 reads TGTGCCAGTTCCGACAGGACCAATCAGCCCCAGCATTTT. The chain uses TRBV19 and TRBJ1-5; D perhaps matches TRBD1 (6 bases). Germline CDR1 is LNHDA and CDR2 is SQIVND (reference sequence). Trimming left V 8 bases short and J 3 bases short, with 11 bases between. The CDR3 has 13 amino acids.

This clone turned up a few times. The V call is TRBV28, the J call TRBJ1-5; 10 bases are a match to TRBD1. The CDR3 has 16 amino acids. Trimming at V came to 6 bases and at J to 7 bases, leaving 12 bases not matched to a gene. Per germline, CDR1 MDHEN and CDR2 SYDVKM. The CDR3 region is CASRHGTGDNHQPQHF. For the CDR3, the DNA is TGTGCCAGCAGGCACGGGACAGGGGATAACCACCAGCCCCAGCATTTT.